The TCR beta chain under discussion was sequenced for a study of Ad26.COV2.S vaccination and SARS-CoV-2 variants. Study-level findings and limits: An underestimation of total T cell responses may have resulted from the TCR breadth and depth analyses. Non-spike TCR breadth was similar in vaccine and placebo recipients.

V was trimmed by 5 bases and J by 7 bases, leaving 17 bases between them. In germline, CDR1 is SGHDN, CDR2 FVKESK. This CDR3 region has 14 residues. Libraries were prepared by immunoSEQ multiplex PCR; TCRdb keeps only in-frame clonotypes and omits some of them. This sample yields hundreds of thousands of clones, of which roughly nine tenths are seen a single time; 3.5% to 4.5% belongs to the top ten. On this clone itself: Its specificity is unknown.

Sequenced material: peripheral blood, taken after recovery from COVID-19. This chain links TRBV14 with TRBJ1-1; D is unresolved. This receptor was taken from a human donor who had recovered from COVID-19. CDR3 loop: CASSETDYTIEAFF. The CDR3, as DNA: TGTGCCAGCAGCGAGACGGACTACACCATTGAAGCTTTCTTT.